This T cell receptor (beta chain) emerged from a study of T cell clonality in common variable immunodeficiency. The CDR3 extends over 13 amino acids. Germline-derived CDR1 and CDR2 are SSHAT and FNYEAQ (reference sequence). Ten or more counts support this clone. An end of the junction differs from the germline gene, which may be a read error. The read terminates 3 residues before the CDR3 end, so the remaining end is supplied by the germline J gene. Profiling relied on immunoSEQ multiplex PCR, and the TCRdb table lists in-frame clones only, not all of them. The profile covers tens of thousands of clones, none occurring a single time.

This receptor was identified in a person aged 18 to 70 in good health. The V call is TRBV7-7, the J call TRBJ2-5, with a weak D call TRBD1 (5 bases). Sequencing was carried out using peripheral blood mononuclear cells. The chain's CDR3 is CASSLNTGETQYF. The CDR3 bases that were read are TGTGCTAGCAGCTTAAATACAGGAGAGACC.